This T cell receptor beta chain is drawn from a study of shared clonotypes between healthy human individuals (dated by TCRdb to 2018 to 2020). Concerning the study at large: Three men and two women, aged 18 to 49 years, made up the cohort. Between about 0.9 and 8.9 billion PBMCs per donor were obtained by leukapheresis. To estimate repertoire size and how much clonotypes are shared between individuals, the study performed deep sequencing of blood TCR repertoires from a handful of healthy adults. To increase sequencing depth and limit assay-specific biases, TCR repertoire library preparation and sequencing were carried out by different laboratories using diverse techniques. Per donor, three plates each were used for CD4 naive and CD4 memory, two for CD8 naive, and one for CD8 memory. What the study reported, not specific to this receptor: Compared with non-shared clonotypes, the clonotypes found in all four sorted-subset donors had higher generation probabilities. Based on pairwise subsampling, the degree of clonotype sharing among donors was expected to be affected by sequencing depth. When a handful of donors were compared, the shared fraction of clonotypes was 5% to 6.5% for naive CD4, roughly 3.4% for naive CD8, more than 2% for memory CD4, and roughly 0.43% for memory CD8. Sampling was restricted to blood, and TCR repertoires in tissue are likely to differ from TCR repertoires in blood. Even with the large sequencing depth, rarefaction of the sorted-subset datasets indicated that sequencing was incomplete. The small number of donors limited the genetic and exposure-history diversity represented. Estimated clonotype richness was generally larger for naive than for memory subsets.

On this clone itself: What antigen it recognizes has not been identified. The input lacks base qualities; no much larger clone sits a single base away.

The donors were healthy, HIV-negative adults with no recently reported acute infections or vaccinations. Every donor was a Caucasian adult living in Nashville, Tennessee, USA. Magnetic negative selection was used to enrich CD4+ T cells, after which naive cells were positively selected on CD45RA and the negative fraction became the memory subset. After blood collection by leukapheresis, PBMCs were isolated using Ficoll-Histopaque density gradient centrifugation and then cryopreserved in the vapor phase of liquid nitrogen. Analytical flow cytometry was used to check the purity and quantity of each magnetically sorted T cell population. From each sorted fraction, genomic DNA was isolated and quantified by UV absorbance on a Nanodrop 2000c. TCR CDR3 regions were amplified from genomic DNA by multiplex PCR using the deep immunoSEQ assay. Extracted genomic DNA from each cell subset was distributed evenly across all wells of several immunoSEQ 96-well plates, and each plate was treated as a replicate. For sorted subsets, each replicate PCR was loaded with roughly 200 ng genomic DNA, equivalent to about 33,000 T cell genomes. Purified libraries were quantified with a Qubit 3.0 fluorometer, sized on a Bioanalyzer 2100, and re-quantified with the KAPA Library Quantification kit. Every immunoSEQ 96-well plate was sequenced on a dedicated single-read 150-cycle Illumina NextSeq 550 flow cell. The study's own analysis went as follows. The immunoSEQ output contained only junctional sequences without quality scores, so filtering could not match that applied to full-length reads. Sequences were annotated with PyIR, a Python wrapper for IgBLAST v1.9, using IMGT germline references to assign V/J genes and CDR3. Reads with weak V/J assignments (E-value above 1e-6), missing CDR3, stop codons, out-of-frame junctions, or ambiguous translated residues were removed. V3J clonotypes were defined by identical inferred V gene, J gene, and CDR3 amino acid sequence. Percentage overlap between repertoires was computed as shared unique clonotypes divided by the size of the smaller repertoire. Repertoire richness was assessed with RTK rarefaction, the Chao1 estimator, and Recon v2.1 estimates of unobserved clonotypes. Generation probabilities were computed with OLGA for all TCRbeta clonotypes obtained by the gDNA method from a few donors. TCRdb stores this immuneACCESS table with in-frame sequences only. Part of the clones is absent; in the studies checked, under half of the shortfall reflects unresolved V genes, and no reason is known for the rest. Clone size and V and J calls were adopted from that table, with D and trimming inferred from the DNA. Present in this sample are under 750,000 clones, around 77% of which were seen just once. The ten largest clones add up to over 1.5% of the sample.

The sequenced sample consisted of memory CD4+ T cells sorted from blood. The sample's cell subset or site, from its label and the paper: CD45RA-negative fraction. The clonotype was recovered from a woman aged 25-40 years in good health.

CDR3 region: CATSRDRDRAYEQYF. The nucleotide sequence reads TGTGCCACCAGCAGAGATCGTGACAGGGCCTACGAGCAGTACTTC. The sequence is built from TRBV15 and TRBJ2-7; 7 central nucleotides agree with TRBD1. Counted from cysteine to phenylalanine, this CDR3 has 15 amino acids. The entry retains the CDR3 DNA only, 45 bases that are in frame from base 1. The germline V gene encodes CDR1 LNHNV and CDR2 YYDKDF (reference sequence). Germline trimming: 0 bases from V, 2 bases from J; junction bases outside gene matches: 4.